These 32 T cell receptor beta chains were sequenced from one sample in a study of blood T cells in healthy people across ages (dated by TCRdb to between 2015 and 2017). Libraries were built with 5' RACE. The sequencer listed for this sample is Illumina HiSeq 2500. A second PCR of about 6 to 11 cycles was performed with a sample-barcoded 5' primer and a J-beta primer mix. TCRdb redid the processing of the public reads, applying fastp at Q25 and MiXCR, and retained in-frame beta chains. Rows are combined by CDR3 protein, so each entry shows the most common genes and DNA. This sample gives about 640,000 distinct CDR3 sequences in total; roughly three fifths of them show up just once. Over 30% of the sample belongs to the ten largest clones. Sequenced input: blood. These receptors originate from a man aged 55 to 69 in good health.

The rearrangement uses TRBV6-5 and TRBJ2-1; a possible D gene is TRBD1 (6 bases). Germline CDR1 is MNHEY and CDR2 is SVGAGI. The CDR3 is made up of 17 amino acids. V shed 0 bases and J shed 0 bases, with 12 bases lying between them. The CDR3 loop reads CASSYSFDRLSYNEQFF. The CDR3 DNA is TGTGCCAGCAGTTACTCGTTCGACAGGCTCTCCTACAATGAGCAGTTCTTC.

V usage is TRBV5-6 and J usage is TRBJ2-3, with TRBD1 matching over 9 bases. This CDR3 is built from 14 residues. The V segment lost 1 base and the J segment 4 bases; nucleotides outside the gene matches: 1. Germline V gene lookup returns CDR1 SGHDT and CDR2 YYEEEE. CDR3 loop: CASSLRTGADTQYF. The CDR3 bases are TGTGCCAGCAGCTTGCGGACAGGGGCAGATACGCAGTATTTT.

V is TRBV27 and J is TRBJ2-7; 9 bases align to TRBD1. V gave up 9 bases and J gave up 3 bases; unmatched junction bases: 9. Looked up from germline, CDR1 is MNHEY and CDR2 is SMNVEV (reference sequence). The CDR3 sequence is 14 residues long. The CDR3 DNA reads TGTGCCAGTAGGACAGGGGACTCACTCTACGAGCAGTACTTC. It translates to CASRTGDSLYEQYF.

This chain links TRBV15 with TRBJ1-5, with TRBD1 matching over 10 bases. Germline CDR1 is LNHNV and CDR2 is YYDKDF (reference sequence). The CDR3 has 15 residues. V trimming: 4 bases; J trimming: 6 bases; junction bases outside the gene matches: 6. CDR3 protein: CATSTDRGQGQPQHF. CDR3 DNA: TGTGCCACCAGCACCGACAGGGGGCAAGGTCAGCCCCAGCATTTT.

This clonotype was recorded once. The rearrangement uses TRBV29-1 and TRBJ2-1; TRBD2 aligns across 12 bases. Germline lookup yields CDR1 SQVTM and CDR2 ANQGSEA. This CDR3 is 14 amino acids long. Losses at the gene ends were 6 bases for V and 8 bases for J; bases not matched to a gene: 8. The CDR3 region is CSVILAGGGDEQFF. The CDR3 nucleotides read TGCAGCGTGATACTAGCGGGGGGAGGGGATGAGCAGTTCTTC.

The chain joins TRBV5-1 to TRBJ2-5; D is perhaps TRBD1 (6 bases). The J call may be faulty, since TRBJ2-7 better matches the DNA end. CDR1 and CDR2 from the germline V gene are SGHRS and YFSETQ. The CDR3 length is 14 residues. CDR3 sequence: CASSLTGQGNEQYF. The CDR3 nucleotides read TGCGCCAGCAGCTTGACAGGGCAGGGGAACGAGCAGTACTTC.

This clonotype came up once. Its ends do not fully match the called genes, so a read error is possible. The rearrangement joins TRBV29-1 to TRBJ2-6; either TRBD1 or TRBD2 may supply D (5 bases each). This CDR3 comprises 17 residues. CDR1 and CDR2 (germline): SQVTM, ANQGSEA. CDR3 in amino acids: CSPHRAWSSSGANVLNF. The CDR3 DNA is TGCAGCCCCCACCGGGCCTGGTCTAGCTCTGGGGCCAACGTCCTGAATTTC. Together with reference TRBV29-1 and TRBJ2-6, the CDR3 gives the full variable domain: SAVISQKPSRDICQRGTSLTIQCQVDSQVTMMFWYRQQPGQSLTLIATANQGSEATYESGFVIDKFPISRPNLTFSTLTVSNMSPEDSSIYLCSPHRAWSSSGANVLNFGAGSRLTVL.

The chain combines TRBV27 with TRBJ1-5, with D possibly matching TRBD1 (6 bases). Looked up from germline, CDR1 is MNHEY and CDR2 is SMNVEV (reference sequence). The CDR3 contains 14 residues. The germline V and J ends were trimmed by 6 bases and 0 bases, with 9 bases remaining between them. The CDR3 reads CASSRGYSNQPQHF. DNA of the CDR3: TGTGCCAGCAGCAGGGGCTATAGCAATCAGCCCCAGCATTTT.

This clonotype occurred many times. The genes are TRBV7-2 and TRBJ2-5; 7 nucleotides agree with TRBD1. This CDR3 is built from 14 residues. Germline CDR1 SGHTA, CDR2 FQGNSA. V lost 3 bases, J lost 2 bases, and 3 bases stayed unmatched. The CDR3 region has the DNA TGTGCCAGCAGCTTTGACAGGGTGCAAGAGACCCAGTACTTC. It encodes CASSFDRVQETQYF.

The J gene is TRBJ1-1, the V gene TRBV5-4, with a possible D match to TRBD1 (6 bases). The V end lost 3 bases, the J end lost 5 bases, and 11 bases lay between the germline ends. Germline values: CDR1 SGHNT, CDR2 YYREEE (reference sequence). This CDR3 has 13 residues. This CDR3 reads CASSSPGDTEAFF. In nucleotides, the CDR3 is TGTGCCAGCAGCTCGCCAGGGGATACTGAAGCTTTCTTT.

This clonotype was picked up a small number of times. The chain uses TRBV28 and TRBJ1-5, with D unresolved. V shed 2 bases and J shed 7 bases, with 9 bases lying between them. This CDR3 is built from 13 residues. CDR1 and CDR2 (germline): MDHEN, SYDVKM. The CDR3 sequence is CASSLGQNQPQHF. The CDR3 DNA sequence: TGTGCCAGCAGTTTAGGCCAGAACCAGCCCCAGCATTTT.

The genes are TRBV9 and TRBJ2-5; 9 positions match TRBD1. The CDR3 spans 16 residues. Germline V gene lookup returns CDR1 SGDLS and CDR2 YYNGEE. The junction had 8 bases not matched to a gene; V was cut back by 3 bases and J by 2 bases. Here the CDR3 reads CASSAHPGQGQETQYF. In DNA form, the CDR3 reads TGTGCCAGCAGCGCCCACCCGGGACAGGGTCAAGAGACCCAGTACTTC.

This clonotype was counted ten times or more. The V gene is TRBV12-3 or TRBV12-4, the J gene TRBJ2-3; 10 nucleotides agree with TRBD1. After removal of 2 bases from V and 3 bases from J, the junction contained 2 bases not matched to a gene. CDR3 size: 15 residues. CDR3: CASSLRTGGTDTQYF. For the CDR3, the DNA is TGTGCCAGCAGTTTACGGACAGGGGGGACAGATACGCAGTATTTT.

This clonotype was counted once. This sequence joins TRBV5-5 and TRBJ2-1, with 7 nucleotides matching TRBD2. The CDR3 has 16 amino acids. Germline trimming cut 0 bases from V and 0 bases from J; bases unmatched to any gene: 3. Germline V gene lookup returns CDR1 SGHKS and CDR2 YYEKEE (reference sequence). The CDR3 DNA sequence: TGTGCCAGCAGCTTGGTGTGGGGGGGCTCCTACAATGAGCAGTTCTTC. Its protein is CASSLVWGGSYNEQFF.

This clonotype was observed a few times. The chain carries TRBV13 and TRBJ2-3; the D gene is possibly TRBD2 (5 bases). Between the trimmed V and J ends, which lost 6 bases and 1 base, there was a span of 11 bases. Looked up from germline, CDR1 is PRHDT and CDR2 is FYEKMQ (reference sequence). CDR3 length: 14 amino acids. For the CDR3, the DNA is TGTGCCAGCAGTTTTGAGGGTCGCACAGATACGCAGTATTTT. Residues: CASSFEGRTDTQYF.

To note about this clonotype: With a much larger clone just one base away, this may be a read error. This chain uses TRBV7-9 with TRBJ2-7; D gene unclear. The CDR3 totals 11 residues. V lost 6 bases and J 12 bases, leaving 15 bases between the germline ends. From germline, CDR1 is SEHNR and CDR2 FQNEAQ (reference sequence). CDR3 bases: TGTGCCAGCAGAATTGAAGAGACCCGGTACTTC. Translated: CASRIEETRYF.

V gene TRBV6-1 combines with J gene TRBJ2-1; 9 bases map to TRBD1. CDR3 length: 15 amino acids. With 2 bases clipped from V and 10 bases from J, the junction kept 9 bases outside the gene matches. Per the germline V gene, CDR1 is MNHNS and CDR2 is SASEGT. The CDR3 DNA follows: TGTGCCAGCAGTGAACCGGGACAGGGATACCAGGAGCAGTTCTTC. Its protein is CASSEPGQGYQEQFF.

This sequence joins TRBV29-1 and TRBJ1-1, with D perhaps matching TRBD1 (6 bases). Trimming removed 5 bases at V and 1 base at J, with 14 bases between. The CDR3 has 14 residues. Germline CDR1 is SQVTM and CDR2 is ANQGSEA. The CDR3 region has the DNA TGCAGCGTTTTCGTCCGACAGGCGAACACTGAAGCTTTCTTT. This encodes CSVFVRQANTEAFF.

The V gene is TRBV12-3 or TRBV12-4, the J gene TRBJ1-1; 9 positions match TRBD1. V lost 6 bases to trimming and J lost 3 bases; unmatched junction nucleotides: 8. The CDR3 totals 15 residues. DNA for the CDR3: TGTGCCAGCAGCCAACAGGGGGCGTTGCACACTGAAGCTTTCTTT. Protein: CASSQQGALHTEAFF.

The V and J genes are TRBV20-1 and TRBJ2-7; 10 bases agree with TRBD1. Judging by the DNA end, TRBJ2-5 fits better; the J call may be wrong. CDR3 size: 15 residues. The germline V gene has CDR1 DFQATT and CDR2 SNEGSKA (reference sequence). DNA of the CDR3: TGCAGTGCTACCCTAGGGACAGGGGATTGGGAGACCCAGTACTTC. Residues: CSATLGTGDWETQYF.

The chain uses TRBV4-2 and TRBJ2-1; 10 bases fit TRBD2. From germline, CDR1 is LGHNA and CDR2 YNFKEQ. The junction had 3 bases not matched to a gene; V was cut back by 3 bases and J by 1 base. The CDR3 extends over 16 amino acids. CDR3 DNA sequence: TGTGCCAGCAGCCAGCAACTAGCGGGGTCCTACAATGAGCAGTTCTTC. Amino acids: CASSQQLAGSYNEQFF.

This chain uses TRBV19 with TRBJ2-6, with D unresolved. The CDR3 is made up of 16 amino acids. Germline CDR1 reads LNHDA; CDR2 reads SQIVND (reference sequence). V lost 1 base, J lost 0 bases, and 7 bases lay in between. The DNA for the CDR3 is TGTGCCAGTAGTATAGGACAAGTCTCTGGGGCCAACGTCCTGACTTTC. Protein product: CASSIGQVSGANVLTF.

The chain is built from TRBV9 and TRBJ2-1, with TRBD2 as a possible D gene (5 bases). This CDR3 has 15 residues. The V gene lost 3 bases and the J gene lost 3 bases, with 13 bases spanning the gap. Per germline, CDR1 SGDLS and CDR2 YYNGEE. The CDR3 DNA follows: TGTGCCAGCAGCGGTACGCCTGACTACTACAATGAGCAGTTCTTC. Amino acid sequence: CASSGTPDYYNEQFF.

The chain recombines TRBV4-2 with TRBJ1-2; TRBD1 might be the D (6 bases). This CDR3 region has 14 residues. Germline V gives CDR1 LGHNA, CDR2 YNFKEQ. Trimming took off 4 bases at V and 8 bases at J, with 17 bases between the two ends. The CDR3 here is CASSRGQPNSGYTF. DNA of the CDR3: TGTGCCAGCAGCCGGGGACAACCCAATAGCGGCTACACCTTC.

The gene calls are TRBV28 and TRBJ1-5, with D possibly TRBD1 on 5 matching bases. V was clipped by 5 bases and J by 10 bases, with 15 bases between them. Germline V gene data show CDR1 as MDHEN and CDR2 as SYDVKM. CDR3 size: 13 residues. The chain's CDR3 is CASSVSLGHPQHF. CDR3 DNA: TGTGCCAGCAGTGTAAGTTTGGGGCACCCCCAGCATTTT.

This chain joins TRBV5-4 and TRBJ2-5; weak D call: TRBD2 (6 bases). CDR3 size: 17 residues. Germline lookup yields CDR1 SGHNT and CDR2 YYREEE (reference sequence). Trimming removed 4 bases from V and 11 bases from J, with 30 bases in between. CDR3 DNA: TGTGCCAGCAGCCTCAACCGGGACCCAGCGCTCTCCAGCGGGCAGTACTTC. This gives the protein CASSLNRDPALSSGQYF.

This clonotype occurred a few times. The V gene is TRBV20-1, the J gene TRBJ2-3; D may match TRBD1 or TRBD2 (7 bases each). Trimming left V 5 bases short and J 5 bases short, with 17 bases between. Germline CDR1 reads DFQATT; CDR2 reads SNEGSKA (reference sequence). This CDR3 comprises 14 residues. The CDR3 DNA reads TGCAGTGCTCCCAGGGGGGGGCGGCTAGATACGCAGTATTTT. It translates to CSAPRGGRLDTQYF.

A note on this clonotype: A single base separates this from a much larger clone, so it may be a read error. The chain is built from TRBV20-1 and TRBJ2-5; TRBD2 matches at 11 bases. Losses at the gene ends were 2 bases for V and 7 bases for J; bases not matched to a gene: 12. CDR1 DFQATT and CDR2 SNEGSKA come from the germline V gene (reference sequence). The CDR3 spans 16 residues. CDR3 in amino acids: CSARSHSGGVRGTQYF. CDR3 in DNA: TGCAGTGCTAGATCACATAGCGGGGGGGTGAGAGGGACCCAGTACTTC.

V and J are TRBV5-1 and TRBJ2-5; D is undetermined. The CDR3 runs to 13 residues. In germline, CDR1 is SGHRS, CDR2 YFSETQ. V was cut by 1 base and J by 3 bases, with 7 bases left in between. The CDR3 protein is CASSLPPKETQYF. In nucleotides, the CDR3 is TGCGCCAGCAGCTTGCCCCCCAAAGAGACCCAGTACTTC.

V and J are TRBV6-1 and TRBJ2-7, with D possibly TRBD2 on 5 matching bases. The V and J ends lost 4 bases and 0 bases respectively, with 16 bases between them. The germline V gene has CDR1 MNHNS and CDR2 SASEGT. There are 16 residues in the CDR3. CDR3 in DNA: TGTGCCAGCAGTGGATCAAGAGGGTATGGCTCCTACGAGCAGTACTTC. This gives the protein CASSGSRGYGSYEQYF.

The J gene is TRBJ2-7, the V gene TRBV12-3 or TRBV12-4; no clear D gene. Trimming took off 3 bases at V and 2 bases at J, with 11 bases between the two ends. The CDR3 is 14 amino acids. The CDR3 here is CASSFSQETYEQYF. As DNA, the CDR3 is TGTGCCAGCAGTTTCTCGCAGGAAACCTACGAGCAGTACTTC.

The V and J genes are TRBV7-9 and TRBJ2-5; maybe TRBD2 (7 bases). V was shortened by 1 base and J by 4 bases, with 16 bases between the two germline ends. CDR3 size: 16 residues. CDR1 SEHNR and CDR2 FQNEAQ come from the germline V gene (reference sequence). CDR3 in amino acids: CASSLGVGGPGETQYF. DNA of the CDR3: TGTGCCAGCAGCTTAGGGGTCGGGGGGCCCGGAGAGACCCAGTACTTC.